Below, 12 T cell receptor beta chains from the same sample are listed, as sequenced in a study of early T cells in non-severe SARS-CoV-2 infection. A single record per CDR3 protein comes from TCRdb applying MiXCR to the 5' RACE reads. The table lists 45,000 or so distinct CDR3 sequences, under 13% of them singletons. The sequencing sample was made of whole blood. The receptors here all came from an adult who was a healthcare worker with PCR-confirmed SARS-CoV-2 infection or an uninfected control (not recorded which).

This clonotype came up many times. CDR3 DNA sequence: TGTGCCAGCAGCTTTAACCAAGAGACCCAGTACTTC. This translates into CASSFNQETQYF. The chain combines TRBV7-9 with TRBJ2-5; D uncertain. CDR1 is SEHNR and CDR2 is FQNEAQ in the germline V gene (reference sequence). The CDR3 covers 12 residues. Trimming removed 3 bases from V and 0 bases from J, with 2 bases in between.

This clonotype came up a few times. The J gene is TRBJ2-5, the V gene TRBV3-1; D gene ambiguous. Germline V gives CDR1 LGHDT, CDR2 YNNKEL (reference sequence). Deletions cut 8 bases from V and 5 bases from J, with 12 bases between. The CDR3 has 12 residues. CDR3 DNA sequence: TGTGCCAGCGGAAGCTTCGTCGAGACCCAGTACTTC. Its protein is CASGSFVETQYF.

This clonotype appeared many times. CDR3 in DNA: TGTGCCAGCAGCCAAGACCAGGTGTCCTACGAGCAGTACTTC. Translation gives CASSQDQVSYEQYF. The chain has TRBV14 and TRBJ2-7; no reliable D call. The CDR3 totals 14 residues. From germline, CDR1 is SGHDN and CDR2 FVKESK. V was clipped by 0 bases and J by 1 base, with 7 bases between them.

In this sample, this clonotype turned up a few times. The CDR3 region has the DNA TGTGCCAGCAGCTTGGAGACTAGCTCCTACAATGAGCAGTTCTTC. Translating gives CASSLETSSYNEQFF. The genes are TRBV5-8 and TRBJ2-1, with D perhaps matching TRBD2 (6 bases). This CDR3 is built from 15 residues. Trimming pared 0 bases from V and 0 bases from J, leaving 7 bases between. Germline loops: CDR1 SGHTS, CDR2 YDEGEE.

This clonotype was recorded at least ten times. The rearrangement uses TRBV2 and TRBJ2-7, with 7 bases fitting TRBD1. CDR3 length: 14 amino acids. V lost 7 bases, J lost 0 bases, and 6 bases stayed unmatched. CDR1 is SNHLY, CDR2 FYNNEI, per germline. The CDR3 region has the DNA TGTGCCAGCATTCCGGACAGGTCCTCCTACGAGCAGTACTTC. Protein sequence: CASIPDRSSYEQYF.

This clonotype was recorded many times. The DNA for the CDR3 is TGTGCCAGCAGCTTAGTCGGCGATAGGGGAAGGGACTTCCCCAACACCGGGGAGCTGTTTTTT. The encoded protein is CASSLVGDRGRDFPNTGELFF. The chain is built from TRBV7-6 and TRBJ2-2, with a possible D match to TRBD2 (6 bases). V shed 1 base and J shed 2 bases, with 26 bases lying between them. The CDR3 runs to 21 residues. Germline-derived CDR1 and CDR2 are SGHVS and FNYEAQ.

This sequence joins TRBV12-3 or TRBV12-4 and TRBJ2-7; the D call may be TRBD1 or TRBD2 (7 bases each). V dropped 7 bases and J dropped 5 bases, with 18 bases sitting between them. The CDR3 totals 14 residues. The chain's CDR3 is CASTGGRGLDEQYF. The CDR3 coding sequence is TGTGCCAGCACAGGGGGGAGGGGGCTGGACGAGCAGTACTTC.

As for this clonotype: The junction does not match germline at one end; this may be a read error. The genes are TRBV18 and TRBJ1-6; D call uncertain. The length of the CDR3 is 14 residues. Germline V gene lookup returns CDR1 KGHSH and CDR2 LQKENI. In nucleotides, the CDR3 is TGTGCCAGCTCGACGGGGTTAGGGAATTCATCCCTCCACTTT. The encoded protein is CASSTGLGNSSLHF. The variable domain in full, with the rest retrieved from reference TRBV18 and TRBJ1-6, is NAGVMQNPRHLVRRRGQEARLRCSPMKGHSHVYWYRQLPEEGLKFMVYLQKENIIDESGMPKERFSAEFPKEGPSILRIQQVVRGDSAAYFCASSTGLGNSSLHFGNGTRLTVT.

This chain links TRBV29-1 with TRBJ1-1; D unresolved. CDR3 length equals 16 residues. The germline CDR1 and CDR2 sequences are SQVTM and ANQGSEA. V was shortened by 7 bases and J by 0 bases, with 21 bases between the two germline ends. This CDR3 is CSALPRVTGMNTEAFF. The CDR3 nucleotides are TGCAGCGCCCTGCCGCGGGTTACGGGAATGAACACTGAAGCTTTCTTT.

The V and J genes are TRBV29-1 and TRBJ2-5; 7 bases match TRBD1. The CDR3 length is 13 residues. V was clipped by 6 bases and J by 3 bases; unmatched bases: 7. Germline values: CDR1 SQVTM, CDR2 ANQGSEA. DNA of the CDR3: TGCAGCGTAGCCGGGACAGTTGAAGAGACCCAGTACTTC. Residues: CSVAGTVEETQYF.

The rearrangement joins TRBV20-1 to TRBJ2-7, with a possible D match to TRBD1 (6 bases). The CDR3 extends over 14 amino acids. The ends were cut back, 0 bases at V and 2 bases at J, with 11 bases in the middle. Germline V CDR1 and CDR2: DFQATT, SNEGSKA (reference sequence). The CDR3 region is CSAREEQGTYEQYF. CDR3 nucleotides: TGCAGTGCTAGAGAGGAGCAGGGGACCTACGAGCAGTACTTC.

This clonotype was detected ten times or more. The chain uses TRBV20-1 and TRBJ1-6; 8 nucleotides agree with TRBD1. The CDR3 contains 15 residues. CDR1 DFQATT and CDR2 SNEGSKA come from the germline V gene (reference sequence). V was pared by 0 bases and J by 7 bases, with 5 bases of the junction left unmatched. The CDR3 loop reads CSARDGGQGNSPLHF. The CDR3 DNA sequence: TGCAGTGCTAGAGATGGAGGACAGGGAAATTCACCCCTCCACTTT.